The 22 T cell receptor beta chains in this list originate from one sample, sequenced in a study of T-cell memory formation after mild COVID-19. Via MiXCR, TCRdb re-called the 5' RACE reads, giving one row per CDR3 protein. This table holds roughly 610,000 distinct CDR3 sequences, 15% to 20% found once. Specimen: PBMCs or a T cell subset sorted from them (not recorded which). These receptors were taken from an adult woman who had mild COVID-19 (a few samples of this study predate the infection). Cell type and time point are not known.

The V call is TRBV6-5, the J call TRBJ1-1, with 7 positions matching TRBD1. CDR3 size: 15 residues. Germline V gives CDR1 MNHEY, CDR2 SVGAGI. J gave up 7 bases and V 0 bases, and 8 bases lay outside the gene matches. The CDR3 loop is CASSYSVSRQGEAFF. The CDR3 DNA is TGTGCCAGCAGTTACTCGGTATCGAGACAGGGTGAAGCTTTCTTT.

The V gene is TRBV4-1, the J gene TRBJ2-3; 8 bases are a match to TRBD2. CDR3 length: 17 amino acids. Unmatched junction bases numbered 8, after V lost 0 bases and J lost 3 bases. Germline-derived CDR1 and CDR2 are MGHRA and YSYEKL. CDR3 sequence (DNA): TGCGCCAGCAGCCAAGATCTGGAACTAGCGGTTACAGATACGCAGTATTTT. Encoded protein: CASSQDLELAVTDTQYF.

V gene TRBV2 combines with J gene TRBJ1-1; D is unresolved. This CDR3 comprises 12 residues. V was cut by 7 bases and J by 5 bases, with 11 bases left in between. Germline lookup yields CDR1 SNHLY and CDR2 FYNNEI. CDR3 loop: CASKRPGTEAFF. Here the CDR3 DNA reads TGTGCCAGCAAGCGACCGGGAACTGAAGCTTTCTTT. Full variable domain (missing parts from reference TRBV2 and TRBJ1-1): EPEVTQTPSHQVTQMGQEVILRCVPISNHLYFYWYRQILGQKVEFLVSFYNNEISEKSEIFDDQFSVERPDGSNFTLKIRSTKLEDSAMYFCASKRPGTEAFFGQGTRLTVV.

Regarding this clonotype: A junction end diverges from the germline sequence, so it may reflect a read error. This chain connects TRBV11-2 to TRBJ2-5; tentatively, D is TRBD1 or TRBD2 (6 bases each). Germline V gene sequence: CDR1 SGHAT, CDR2 FQNNGV. CDR3 size: 12 residues. This CDR3 is CASSLEAGHGNF. CDR3 in DNA: TGTGCCAGCAGCTTAGAGGCGGGACACGGAAACTTC. Drawing the rest from reference TRBV11-2 and TRBJ2-5, the complete variable domain is EAGVAQSPRYKIIEKRQSVAFWCNPISGHATLYWYQQILGQGPKLLIQFQNNGVVDDSQLPKDRFSAERLKGVDSTLKIQPAKLEDSAVYLCASSLEAGHGNFGPGTRLLVL.

The chain couples TRBV24-1 to TRBJ2-2, with TRBD1 as a possible D gene (6 bases). The length of the CDR3 is 13 residues. Between the trimmed V and J ends, which lost 7 bases and 4 bases, there was a span of 9 bases. Germline V gene sequence: CDR1 KGHDR, CDR2 SFDVKD. The CDR3 region is CATRDSLTGELFF. In DNA, the CDR3 is TGTGCCACCAGGGACAGCCTCACCGGGGAGCTGTTTTTT.

The chain links TRBV5-1 to TRBJ2-3, with D possibly matching TRBD2 (6 bases). The ends were cut back, 5 bases at V and 0 bases at J, with 10 bases in the middle. The CDR3 spans 14 residues. The germline V gene encodes CDR1 SGHRS and CDR2 YFSETQ. CDR3 region: CASRSGTSTDTQYF. The CDR3 DNA reads TGCGCCAGCAGGTCTGGGACTAGCACAGATACGCAGTATTTT. Filled out from reference TRBV5-1 and TRBJ2-3, the complete variable domain reads KAGVTQTPRYLIKTRGQQVTLSCSPISGHRSVSWYQQTPGQGLQFLFEYFSETQRNKGNFPGRFSGRQFSNSRSEMNVSTLELGDSALYLCASRSGTSTDTQYFGPGTRLTVL.

The table lists this clonotype with many counts. V and J are TRBV27 and TRBJ2-4; tentatively, D is TRBD2 (6 bases). V was pared by 5 bases and J by 0 bases, with 11 bases between. This CDR3 is 15 amino acids long. Germline V gene sequence: CDR1 MNHEY, CDR2 SMNVEV (reference sequence). The CDR3 DNA reads TGTGCCAGCAGTCGAAAGGGACTAGCCAAAAACATTCAGTACTTC. It translates to CASSRKGLAKNIQYF.

The table lists this clonotype with many counts. This sequence joins TRBV30 and TRBJ1-2; 7 bases agree with TRBD1. The germline gives CDR1 GTSNPN, CDR2 SVGIG (reference sequence). J lost 2 bases, V lost 1 base, and 10 bases had no gene match. This CDR3 is 16 amino acids long. CDR3 nucleotides: TGTGCCTGGAGTGCAATTAACAGGGGAGGAAACTATGGCTACACCTTC. It codes for CAWSAINRGGNYGYTF.

This clonotype was found a few times. This chain connects TRBV6-6 to TRBJ1-1; tentatively, D is TRBD1 (5 bases). The CDR3 length is 15 residues. V dropped 5 bases and J dropped 0 bases, with 13 bases sitting between them. Germline CDR1 MNHNY, CDR2 SVGAGI (reference sequence). The CDR3, as DNA: TGTGCCAGCAGTCCCTGGGGGAAGATGAACACTGAAGCTTTCTTT. It yields the protein CASSPWGKMNTEAFF.

This chain joins TRBV20-1 and TRBJ1-1; no clear D. There are 13 residues in the CDR3. From germline, CDR1 is DFQATT and CDR2 SNEGSKA (reference sequence). V was clipped by 3 bases and J by 0 bases, with 8 bases between them. CDR3: CSASRVLNTEAFF. CDR3 DNA sequence: TGCAGTGCTAGCCGGGTTTTGAACACTGAAGCTTTCTTT.

The sample holds many counts of this clonotype. This chain uses TRBV2 with TRBJ2-1, with 7 bases identical to TRBD1. V was clipped by 5 bases and J by 3 bases; unmatched bases: 10. This CDR3 region has 16 residues. Germline CDR1 and CDR2: SNHLY and FYNNEI. CDR3 sequence reads: CASSIEGTAFYNEQFF. CDR3 nucleotides: TGTGCCAGCAGTATTGAAGGGACAGCGTTCTACAATGAGCAGTTCTTC.

This clonotype was seen a few times. This sequence joins TRBV4-2 and TRBJ2-1; 10 bases line up with TRBD2. The germline CDR1 and CDR2 sequences are LGHNA and YNFKEQ. The CDR3 spans 20 residues. J gave up 7 bases and V 3 bases, and 21 bases lay outside the gene matches. Here the CDR3 reads CASSHHLVSYLAGDSNEQFF. The CDR3 DNA reads TGTGCCAGCAGCCACCACCTAGTGAGCTACCTAGCGGGGGATAGTAATGAGCAGTTCTTC.

The table lists this clonotype with a few counts. The J gene is TRBJ1-2, the V gene TRBV12-3 or TRBV12-4; the D gene is possibly TRBD1 (6 bases). The CDR3 contains 15 residues. Trimming stripped 6 bases from V and 2 bases from J, with 16 bases between. CDR3 in DNA: TGTGCCAGCAGGCGCCCCGGGACACTAAACTATGGCTACACCTTC. Translating gives CASRRPGTLNYGYTF.

This clonotype was seen more than once but under ten times. This sequence joins TRBV6-1 and TRBJ2-6; D is uncertain. V lost 2 bases, J lost 2 bases, and 10 bases lay in between. CDR1 and CDR2 from the germline V gene are MNHNS and SASEGT. This CDR3 contains 16 residues. This CDR3 reads CASSEWAFAGANVLTF. CDR3 nucleotides: TGTGCCAGCAGTGAATGGGCGTTCGCTGGGGCCAACGTCCTGACTTTC.

The chain has TRBV12-3 or TRBV12-4 and TRBJ2-2, with D tentatively TRBD1 or TRBD2 (5 bases each). Trimming took off 5 bases at V and 0 bases at J, with 13 bases between the two ends. This CDR3 is built from 16 residues. The CDR3 nucleotides are TGTGCCAGCAGTCCCTTGAGGGGCCCGAACACCGGGGAGCTGTTTTTT. As protein: CASSPLRGPNTGELFF.

This clonotype was detected a few times. This chain joins TRBV24-1 and TRBJ2-7; D remains ambiguous. The CDR3 is 17 amino acids. CDR1 and CDR2 (germline): KGHDR, SFDVKD. Trimming took 7 bases from V and 3 from J, leaving 24 bases between them. CDR3 sequence: CATRGHPKGGPVYEQYF. CDR3 nucleotides: TGTGCCACCAGAGGGCATCCCAAGGGCGGTCCGGTCTACGAGCAGTACTTC.

The sample holds a few counts of this clonotype. The rearrangement joins TRBV30 to TRBJ1-1; tentatively, D is TRBD1 (6 bases). Trimming pared 2 bases from V and 1 base from J, leaving 8 bases between. In germline, CDR1 is GTSNPN, CDR2 SVGIG (reference sequence). The CDR3 loop spans 13 amino acids. CDR3 amino acids: CAWSRGGNTEAFF. The CDR3 DNA reads as TGTGCCTGGAGTAGGGGGGGGAACACTGAAGCTTTCTTT. Based on the CDR3 plus reference TRBV30 and TRBJ1-1, the full variable domain is SQTIHQWPATLVQPVGSPLSLECTVEGTSNPNLYWYRQAAGRGLQLLFYSVGIGQISSEVPQNLSASRPQDRQFILSSKKLLLSDSGFYLCAWSRGGNTEAFFGQGTRLTVV.

This clonotype has more than one count but fewer than ten. The chain combines TRBV7-8 with TRBJ2-7; no clear D. The germline V gene encodes CDR1 SGHVS and CDR2 FQNEAQ. V lost 0 bases, J lost 5 bases, and 5 bases lay in between. The CDR3 covers 12 residues. The CDR3 region is CASSLARNEQYF. The CDR3 DNA sequence: TGTGCCAGCAGCTTAGCCCGGAACGAGCAGTACTTC.

This clonotype has just a few counts. The chain carries TRBV7-3 and TRBJ1-2, with 7 bases that match TRBD1. The CDR3 spans 14 residues. With V trimmed by 5 bases and J by 8 bases, 11 bases remained unmatched. CDR1 is SGHTA, CDR2 FQGTGA, per germline. CDR3 nucleotides: TGTGCCAGCAGCCCAGGGGGGCCTTCTACCGGCTACACCTTC. Protein: CASSPGGPSTGYTF. The full variable domain, rest sourced from reference TRBV7-3 and TRBJ1-2, is GAGVSQTPSNKVTEKGKYVELRCDPISGHTALYWYRQSLGQGPEFLIYFQGTGAADDSGLPNDRFFAVRPEGSVSTLKIQRTERGDSAVYLCASSPGGPSTGYTFGSGTRLTVV.

This rearrangement joins TRBV20-1 to TRBJ2-1; D is unclear. Trimming removed 6 bases from V and 7 bases from J, with 13 bases in between. From germline, CDR1 is DFQATT and CDR2 SNEGSKA (reference sequence). The length of the CDR3 is 12 residues. The chain's CDR3 is CSARLVANEQFF. The CDR3 coding sequence is TGCAGTGCCCGTCTGGTGGCGAATGAGCAGTTCTTC.

This clonotype was detected a few times. CDR3: CASSYNRGINQPQHF. The CDR3, as DNA: TGTGCCAGCAGTTATAACAGGGGAATCAATCAGCCCCAGCATTTT. This chain joins TRBV6-5 and TRBJ1-5, with TRBD1 identical over 7 bases. V lost 3 bases to trimming and J lost 3 bases; unmatched junction nucleotides: 5. Per the germline V gene, CDR1 is MNHEY and CDR2 is SVGAGI. The CDR3 has 15 amino acids.

This clonotype turned up a few times. The chain recombines TRBV20-1 with TRBJ2-7, with 9 bases fitting TRBD1. Losses at the gene ends were 6 bases for V and 0 bases for J; bases not matched to a gene: 6. The CDR3 extends over 14 amino acids. In germline, CDR1 is DFQATT, CDR2 SNEGSKA (reference sequence). CDR3 in DNA: TGCAGTGCCTCAACGGGACAGGGCTCCTACGAGCAGTACTTC. The encoded protein is CSASTGQGSYEQYF.